This entry lists 6 T cell receptor beta chains sequenced from one sample in a study of regulatory T cells in long-lasting Graves disease. Library construction for TCR beta used iRepertoire HTBI primers and Arm-PCR of CDR3 regions. TCRdb ran MiXCR on the multiplex PCR reads and lists one entry per CDR3 protein. The repertoire includes under 500,000 distinct CDR3 sequences, more than 20% of them detected once, and less than 25% sits in the top ten. The time point: persistent/refractory GD, antithyroid drugs over 5 years with positive TRAb. PBMC RNA was the source of the TCR library. The material was peripheral blood mononuclear cells (PBMCs), obtained when the disease was refractory, from a patient treated with antithyroid drugs. Every receptor here comes from a female donor with Graves disease.

This clonotype was detected many times. V gene TRBV27 combines with J gene TRBJ1-4; D remains unclear. The CDR3 is 15 residues long. Germline CDR1 is MNHEY and CDR2 is SMNVEV (reference sequence). Trimming removed 1 base from V and 0 bases from J, with 6 bases in between. CDR3 coding DNA: TGTGCCAGCAGTTTATTTGTTGCAACTAATGAAAAACTGTTTTTT. Translated, it gives CASSLFVATNEKLFF.

The table lists this clonotype with many counts. The chain couples TRBV28 to TRBJ2-7; TRBD2 might be the D (6 bases). With 7 bases removed from V and 3 bases from J, the gap between germline ends came to 22 bases. This CDR3 contains 16 residues. Germline V gene lookup returns CDR1 MDHEN and CDR2 SYDVKM. This CDR3 is CASISTRGEGIYEQYF. The CDR3 DNA reads TGTGCCAGCATTTCGACTAGAGGTGAGGGGATCTACGAGCAGTACTTC.

The table lists this clonotype with many counts. The rearrangement joins TRBV6-1 to TRBJ1-5; D is possibly TRBD1 (6 bases). Trimming removed 1 base at V and 5 bases at J, with 15 bases between. Germline V gives CDR1 MNHNS, CDR2 SASEGT. The CDR3 length is 16 residues. The CDR3: CASSEGGTGKDQPQHF. The CDR3 nucleotides are TGTGCCAGCAGTGAAGGAGGAACAGGGAAGGATCAGCCCCAGCATTTT.

This clonotype was seen repeatedly, ten times or more. The rearrangement uses TRBV11-2 and TRBJ1-6, with TRBD1 identical over 8 bases. Trimming cost V 5 bases and J 7 bases; bases outside gene matches: 4. This CDR3 spans 14 amino acids. Per germline, CDR1 SGHAT and CDR2 FQNNGV. This chain's CDR3 is CASSATGGNSPLHF. The CDR3 DNA follows: TGTGCCAGCAGCGCAACAGGGGGGAATTCACCCCTCCACTTT. Variable domain in full (rest from reference TRBV11-2 and TRBJ1-6): EAGVAQSPRYKIIEKRQSVAFWCNPISGHATLYWYQQILGQGPKLLIQFQNNGVVDDSQLPKDRFSAERLKGVDSTLKIQPAKLEDSAVYLCASSATGGNSPLHFGNGTRLTVT.

This clonotype was detected many times. The chain carries TRBV28 and TRBJ2-7, with TRBD1 identical over 7 bases. V trimming: 3 bases; J trimming: 2 bases; junction bases outside the gene matches: 4. The germline CDR1 and CDR2 sequences are MDHEN and SYDVKM. CDR3 length equals 14 residues. CDR3 in amino acids: CASSLTGITYEQYF. The CDR3 bases are TGTGCCAGCAGTTTGACAGGGATTACCTACGAGCAGTACTTC.

This clonotype was seen ten or more times. The V call is TRBV28, the J call TRBJ1-1; no firm D call. This CDR3 is 13 amino acids long. V shed 3 bases and J shed 3 bases, with 8 bases lying between them. CDR1 MDHEN and CDR2 SYDVKM come from the germline V gene. Here the CDR3 DNA reads TGTGCCAGCAGTTTGAACGCCCACACTGAAGCTTTCTTT. Encoded protein: CASSLNAHTEAFF.